This paragraph reports one T cell receptor (beta chain). What this receptor recognizes is not known. The sample holds no much larger clone one base away, and base qualities are not on file. Libraries were constructed by the immunoSEQ multiplex PCR assay. On the study's bioinformatics: To diagnose cytomegalovirus status from the catalog of TCR beta chain sequences, a statistical classification framework was built. Here the immuneACCESS table is served through TCRdb, limited to in-frame sequences with V and J called. Missing clones are a known gap in these copies; in checked studies unresolved V genes cover under half, and the rest lacks a known reason. V and J calls and clone size follow that table, whereas D and trimming were derived from the DNA. For this sample there are approximately 65,000 clones; 92% appear just once. Roughly 5% of the sample is held by the ten biggest clonotypes. The CDR3 numbers 16 residues from cysteine through phenylalanine. Only the CDR3 portion is preserved as DNA: 48 bases, with reading frame beginning at the first base. CDR1 and CDR2, looked up from the germline V gene, are SGHVS and FQNEAQ. The V end gives up 1 base and the J end 6 bases, leaving 8 bases in the junction not matched to a gene.

This sample was taken from a study of cytomegalovirus exposure and HLA in healthy donors (dated by TCRdb to the late 2010s). As for the study more broadly: The 670 or so repertoires of the first cohort and the 110 or so validation repertoires were produced on the same platform, according to a later analysis. The study was designed to test whether signatures of past pathogen exposure could be identified by cataloging public T cell receptors. To predict cytomegalovirus infection status, the study combined high-throughput TCR immunosequencing, statistical association of individual TCRs with disease status, and machine learning. Along with the approximately 650-subject first cohort, a separate validation cohort of more than 90 different subjects was used.

The donors belonged to the validation cohort of over a hundred subjects, which was separate from the approximately 700-subject first cohort. Study-wide conclusions, independent of this receptor: The study gave a list of more than 150 TCR beta chains associated with cytomegalovirus. Three of the identified cytomegalovirus-associated TCR beta chains were confirmed in vitro to be specific for cytomegalovirus antigens. A later analysis found that TCRs clustered in the first cohort also tended to co-occur in the roughly 120 validation repertoires, with 94% of cluster scores above 0. Across donors, most TCR sequences were observed very rarely, whereas some public TCRs were present in many individuals. It was suggested by the authors that the approach could potentially be generalized to other disease states and immunological phenotypes. The classifier was reported to diagnose cytomegalovirus status with high specificity and sensitivity in both the original and validation cohorts. The validation cohort had no HLA typing available for a later analysis, so co-occurrence within that cohort was assessed over all 120 or so repertoires.

The sequenced material came from PBMCs. The rearrangement combines TRBV7-8 with TRBJ2-1, with 8 bases in between that match TRBD2. The clonotype was recovered from a man between 18 and 29 years old in good health and CMV-seropositive. The CDR3 sequence is CASSLVAAGAGNEQFF. The sequenced DNA is TGTGCCAGCAGCTTAGTCGCAGCGGGAGCGGGCAATGAGCAGTTCTTC. This CDR3, with the reference TRBV7-8 and TRBJ2-1 proteins standing in past its ends, gives the full variable domain GAGVSQSPRYKVAKRGQDVALRCDPISGHVSLFWYQQALGQGPEFLTYFQNEAQLDKSGLPSDRFFAERPEGSVSTLKIQRTQQEDSAVYLCASSLVAAGAGNEQFFGPGTRLTVL.